Listed here are 29 T cell receptor beta chains from one sample, sequenced in a study of T cell changes during pregnancy in multiple sclerosis. Assay: immunoSEQ multiplex PCR; the TCRdb copy retains only in-frame clones and omits some. The data contain more than 45,000 clones, 92% of them singletons. The sequencing here drew on CD4+ T cells from peripheral blood mononuclear cells, taken after pregnancy. These receptors were collected from a female donor with multiple sclerosis, enrolled in a pregnancy study.

The V gene is TRBV10-3, the J gene TRBJ2-7; 7 bases align to TRBD2. V lost 3 bases to trimming and J lost 1 base; unmatched junction nucleotides: 3. Germline V lookup: CDR1 ENHRY, CDR2 SYGVKD. The CDR3 length is 14 residues. CDR3 in amino acids: CAISEPSGSYEQYF. The CDR3 region has the DNA TGTGCCATCAGTGAACCTAGCGGATCCTACGAGCAGTACTTC.

CDR3 nucleotides: TGTGCCAGCAGCCCCGCAGGGTTCGACACCGGGGAGCTGTTTTTT. Translating it yields CASSPAGFDTGELFF. This rearrangement joins TRBV7-8 to TRBJ2-2; a weak D match, TRBD1 (5 bases). V lost 5 bases and J lost 3, with 13 bases in between. Germline V gene lookup returns CDR1 SGHVS and CDR2 FQNEAQ. This CDR3 is 15 amino acids long.

There are a few counts of this clone. The gene calls are TRBV2 and TRBJ1-6; D gene unclear. Looked up from germline, CDR1 is SNHLY and CDR2 is FYNNEI. Trimming cost V 7 bases and J 4 bases, with 8 bases left between them. This CDR3 region has 13 residues. The CDR3 coding sequence is TGTGCCAGCACCACAGAATATAATTCACCCCTCCACTTT. Protein: CASTTEYNSPLHF.

This rearrangement joins TRBV5-5 to TRBJ2-2; D is unclear. CDR1 and CDR2 (germline): SGHKS, YYEKEE (reference sequence). Between the trimmed V and J ends, which lost 0 bases and 1 base, there was a span of 7 bases. The CDR3 runs to 15 residues. This chain's CDR3 is CASSLVQLNTGELFF. The CDR3 DNA reads TGTGCCAGCAGCTTGGTACAATTGAACACCGGGGAGCTGTTTTTT.

The V and J genes are TRBV2 and TRBJ2-5, with 8 bases identical to TRBD2. Germline assignment: CDR1 SNHLY and CDR2 FYNNEI. CDR3 length equals 12 residues. With 6 bases clipped from V and 10 bases from J, the junction kept 7 bases outside the gene matches. The CDR3 DNA sequence: TGTGCCAGCAGCCCGGGACTAGAGGTCCAGTACTTC. It codes for CASSPGLEVQYF.

This clone was recorded once. The V gene is TRBV7-2, the J gene TRBJ1-1; TRBD1 matches at 8 bases. Germline V gene lookup returns CDR1 SGHTA and CDR2 FQGNSA. This CDR3 has 14 amino acids. J lost 5 bases, V lost 1 base, and 3 bases had no gene match. The CDR3 nucleotides are TGTGCCAGCAGCTTAGACACAGGGGGGACTGAAGCTTTCTTT. This codes for CASSLDTGGTEAFF.

Concerning this clone itself: At one end, the junction sequence differs from germline, possibly due to a read error. The chain carries TRBV7-7 and TRBJ2-2, with 7 bases identical to TRBD1. The germline CDR1 and CDR2 sequences are SSHAT and FNYEAQ (reference sequence). The length of the CDR3 is 14 residues. Here the CDR3 reads CASSPRQGPGELFF. The CDR3 coding sequence is TGTGCTAGCAGCCCCAGACAGGGTCCCGGGGAGCTGTTTTTT.

The chain combines TRBV10-3 with TRBJ2-7, with 10 nucleotides matching TRBD1. The length of the CDR3 is 14 residues. The ends lost 10 bases at V and 1 base at J; junction bases unmatched: 7. Germline lookup yields CDR1 ENHRY and CDR2 SYGVKD. This chain's CDR3 is CATDRGRPSYEQYF. The CDR3, as DNA: TGTGCCACGGACAGGGGGAGGCCGTCCTACGAGCAGTACTTC.

The chain employs TRBV19 and TRBJ2-7; D might be TRBD1 (5 bases). Germline values: CDR1 LNHDA, CDR2 SQIVND (reference sequence). The CDR3 has 13 residues. Deletions cut 5 bases from V and 4 bases from J, with 12 bases between. The DNA for the CDR3 is TGTGCCAGTAGTCGCTCCTACAGGTACGAGCAGTACTTC. Its protein product is CASSRSYRYEQYF. Supplemented by reference TRBV19 and TRBJ2-7, the full variable domain reads DGGITQSPKYLFRKEGQNVTLSCEQNLNHDAMYWYRQDPGQGLRLIYYSQIVNDFQKGDIAEGYSVSREKKESFPLTVTSAQKNPTAFYLCASSRSYRYEQYFGPGTRLTVT.

J is TRBJ2-5 and V is TRBV7-2; 8 nucleotides align to TRBD1. Germline V gives CDR1 SGHTA, CDR2 FQGNSA. After removal of 9 bases from V and 5 bases from J, the junction contained 8 bases not matched to a gene. The length of the CDR3 is 13 residues. Here the CDR3 DNA reads TGTGCCAGTACAGGGGGTCTGGTGGAGACCCAGTACTTC. This translates into CASTGGLVETQYF.

The gene calls are TRBV5-6 and TRBJ1-2; TRBD1 might be the D (5 bases). Germline V gives CDR1 SGHDT, CDR2 YYEEEE. Trimming pared 4 bases from V and 3 bases from J, leaving 16 bases between. The CDR3 is made up of 15 amino acids. CDR3 loop: CASSPGGGVDYGYTF. The CDR3 DNA sequence: TGTGCCAGCAGCCCTGGCGGAGGGGTCGACTATGGCTACACCTTC.

The chain recombines TRBV4-1 with TRBJ2-5; D gene uncertain. V gave up 4 bases and J gave up 4 bases, with 19 bases separating them. The length of the CDR3 is 16 residues. Germline V gene sequence: CDR1 MGHRA, CDR2 YSYEKL. The chain's CDR3 is CASSLRGNGVTETQYF. CDR3 DNA: TGCGCCAGCAGCCTGAGAGGCAACGGTGTGACAGAGACCCAGTACTTC.

The chain couples TRBV7-9 to TRBJ2-3, with TRBD2 matching over 8 bases. The CDR3 has 18 residues. Germline loops: CDR1 SEHNR, CDR2 FQNEAQ (reference sequence). Unmatched junction bases numbered 15, after V lost 5 bases and J lost 2 bases. The CDR3 region is CASSPKWRVAGSTDTQYF. CDR3 sequence (DNA): TGTGCCAGCAGCCCGAAGTGGAGGGTAGCGGGATCCACAGATACGCAGTATTTT. The complete variable domain, with remaining parts taken from reference TRBV7-9 and TRBJ2-3, reads DTGVSQNPRHKITKRGQNVTFRCDPISEHNRLYWYRQTLGQGPEFLTYFQNEAQLEKSRLLSDRFSAERPKGSFSTLEIQRTEQGDSAMYLCASSPKWRVAGSTDTQYFGPGTRLTVL.

The CDR3 DNA is TGTGCCATCAGTAGTGAGGGCGCCGCGAATGAGCAGTTCTTC. Encoded protein: CAISSEGAANEQFF. The rearrangement joins TRBV10-3 to TRBJ2-1; a possible D gene is TRBD2 (5 bases). The ends were cut back, 5 bases at V and 7 bases at J, with 15 bases in the middle. The length of the CDR3 is 14 residues. Germline CDR1 ENHRY, CDR2 SYGVKD.

The chain carries TRBV12-5 and TRBJ2-3; 11 nucleotides align to TRBD1. The germline gives CDR1 LGHNT, CDR2 FRNRAP. The length of the CDR3 is 16 residues. V trimming: 6 bases; J trimming: 6 bases; junction bases outside the gene matches: 11. CDR3 residues: CASGSPGQGAGDTQYF. DNA for the CDR3: TGTGCTAGTGGCTCCCCTGGACAGGGGGCCGGGGATACGCAGTATTTT.

This clone was recorded only once. This rearrangement joins TRBV4-2 to TRBJ1-5, with D tentatively TRBD1 (6 bases). The CDR3 totals 17 residues. Per germline, CDR1 LGHNA and CDR2 YNFKEQ. V was pared by 4 bases and J by 4 bases, with 20 bases between. In DNA, the CDR3 is TGTGCCAGCAGCCGAGAGGGGGTGGCCCAGGGGAATCAGCCCCAGCATTTT. Its protein product is CASSREGVAQGNQPQHF.

The chain uses TRBV5-5 and TRBJ1-1, with D possibly TRBD1 on 6 matching bases. Trimming shortened V by 4 bases and J by 1 base, and 14 bases separated the two germline ends. CDR3 length equals 15 residues. Germline CDR1 is SGHKS and CDR2 is YYEKEE (reference sequence). CDR3 DNA: TGTGCCAGCAGCCGGAGCGGGACAACGAACACTGAAGCTTTCTTT. It encodes CASSRSGTTNTEAFF.

The V gene is TRBV19, the J gene TRBJ2-5; TRBD2 matches 7 bases. After removal of 5 bases from V and 5 bases from J, the junction contained 11 bases not matched to a gene. CDR1 is LNHDA and CDR2 is SQIVND in the germline V gene (reference sequence). The CDR3 length is 15 residues. The CDR3 DNA reads TGTGCCAGTAGTCCCAGGACTAGGGCGAGGGAGACCCAGTACTTC. Its translation: CASSPRTRARETQYF.

The chain uses TRBV4-2 and TRBJ2-7, with a possible D match to TRBD2 (6 bases). Germline V gene sequence: CDR1 LGHNA, CDR2 YNFKEQ. CDR3 length equals 16 residues. V lost 0 bases, J lost 1 base, and 13 bases lay in between. For the CDR3, the DNA is TGTGCCAGCAGCCAAGATGGGCGGGGACCATCCTACGAGCAGTACTTC. Translating it yields CASSQDGRGPSYEQYF.

The chain joins TRBV19 to TRBJ2-7; no clear D gene. The CDR3 extends over 11 amino acids. Per the germline V gene, CDR1 is LNHDA and CDR2 is SQIVND (reference sequence). Trimming removed 3 bases from V and 2 bases from J, with 2 bases in between. The DNA for the CDR3 is TGTGCCAGTAGTATCGCCTACGAGCAGTACTTC. Its translation: CASSIAYEQYF.

The CDR3 bases are TGTGCCTGGAGTGTAACTTCCGGGACCCAGTACTTC. Its translation: CAWSVTSGTQYF. The gene calls are TRBV30 and TRBJ2-5; no clear D gene. This CDR3 is 12 amino acids long. CDR1 is GTSNPN and CDR2 is SVGIG in the germline V gene (reference sequence). V lost 0 bases and J lost 7, with 9 bases in between.

The rearrangement joins TRBV5-1 to TRBJ2-5; perhaps TRBD1 as D (6 bases). With 0 bases removed from V and 6 bases from J, the gap between germline ends came to 9 bases. Germline V gene data show CDR1 as SGHRS and CDR2 as YFSETQ. This CDR3 has 13 residues. The CDR3 sequence: CASSLEQGKTQYF. CDR3 bases: TGCGCCAGCAGCTTGGAGCAGGGGAAGACCCAGTACTTC.

This chain connects TRBV7-2 to TRBJ2-1; D ambiguous. Germline CDR1 and CDR2: SGHTA and FQGNSA. The CDR3 is 13 amino acids. Trimming removed 0 bases from V and 3 bases from J, with 3 bases in between. CDR3 nucleotide sequence: TGTGCCAGCAGCTTAGCCAGCTACAATGAGCAGTTCTTC. Protein product: CASSLASYNEQFF. Complete variable domain (other parts from reference TRBV7-2 and TRBJ2-1): GAGVSQSPSNKVTEKGKDVELRCDPISGHTALYWYRQSLGQGLEFLIYFQGNSAPDKSGLPSDRFSAERTGGSVSTLTIQRTQQEDSAVYLCASSLASYNEQFFGPGTRLTVL.

The CDR3 region is CASSFPGARNEKLFF. DNA of the CDR3: TGTGCCAGCAGCTTTCCAGGGGCTAGAAATGAAAAACTGTTTTTT. The chain couples TRBV7-9 to TRBJ1-4, with D maybe TRBD1 (6 bases). The V end was cut by 3 bases, the J end by 5 bases, with 13 bases between. The CDR3 totals 15 residues. Germline loops: CDR1 SEHNR, CDR2 FQNEAQ (reference sequence).

This clone was seen a few times. This chain uses TRBV7-2 with TRBJ2-1, with 12 bases identical to TRBD2. This CDR3 has 17 residues. Germline trimming cut 7 bases from V and 1 base from J; bases unmatched to any gene: 8. In germline, CDR1 is SGHTA, CDR2 FQGNSA. The CDR3 spells CASTQTSGGPSYNEQFF. DNA for the CDR3: TGTGCCAGCACCCAGACTAGCGGGGGACCTTCCTACAATGAGCAGTTCTTC.

This clone was recorded once. The chain couples TRBV5-6 to TRBJ2-4; 7 bases align to TRBD2. The CDR3 is made up of 11 amino acids. The junction had 2 bases not matched to a gene; V was cut back by 3 bases and J by 11 bases. In germline, CDR1 is SGHDT, CDR2 YYEEEE. The CDR3, as DNA: TGTGCCAGCAGCTCCCGGGGGGTTCAGTACTTC. Translating it yields CASSSRGVQYF. The full variable domain, rest sourced from reference TRBV5-6 and TRBJ2-4, is DAGVTQSPTHLIKTRGQQVTLRCSPKSGHDTVSWYQQALGQGPQFIFQYYEEEERQRGNFPDRFSGHQFPNYSSELNVNALLLGDSALYLCASSSRGVQYFGAGTRLSVL.

The chain combines TRBV4-3 with TRBJ1-4; possibly TRBD1 for D (6 bases). V was pared by 0 bases and J by 8 bases, with 19 bases between. The CDR3 spans 17 residues. CDR1 and CDR2 (germline): LGHNA, YSLEER. DNA of the CDR3: TGCGCCAGCAGCCAAGATCTGGCGGGGGCAGTTGACGAAAAACTGTTTTTT. Protein sequence: CASSQDLAGAVDEKLFF.

This clone was seen a few times. The rearrangement joins TRBV30 to TRBJ2-5; no firm D call. Deletions cut 4 bases from V and 3 bases from J, with 6 bases between. Germline CDR1 is GTSNPN and CDR2 is SVGIG (reference sequence). CDR3 length equals 11 residues. CDR3 region: CAWTPKETQYF. The CDR3 DNA reads TGTGCCTGGACCCCTAAAGAGACCCAGTACTTC.

The CDR3 nucleotides are TGTGCCATCAGTGGGTGGGATGAGGGCTTCGACAATGAGCAGTTCTTC. It yields the protein CAISGWDEGFDNEQFF. The chain uses TRBV10-3 and TRBJ2-1; perhaps TRBD2 as D (5 bases). Germline CDR1 ENHRY, CDR2 SYGVKD. The CDR3 contains 16 residues. The V gene lost 4 bases and the J gene lost 5 bases, with 18 bases spanning the gap.